Each of the 3 T cell receptor beta chains below was sequenced from the same sample in a study of blood T cell repertoires in COVID-19. Produced via immunoSEQ multiplex PCR; TCRdb's table is partial and in-frame only. Of more than 200,000 clones in the sample, around 85% were seen once. The sequenced material came from peripheral blood. The receptors here all came from a middle-aged man with acute or convalescent COVID-19.

The chain employs TRBV3-1 (or the pseudogene TRBV3-2) and TRBJ1-4; 9 nucleotides line up with TRBD1. Looked up from germline, CDR1 is LGHDT and CDR2 is YNNKEL (reference sequence). The length of the CDR3 is 15 residues. J was trimmed by 8 bases and V by 4 bases; bases with no gene match: 8. The CDR3 DNA reads TGTGCCAGCAGCCGAAGGACAGGGGAGGGGGAAAAACTGTTTTTT. Its protein product is CASSRRTGEGEKLFF.

The chain links TRBV27 to TRBJ1-5; D gene uncertain. The germline gives CDR1 MNHEY, CDR2 SMNVEV (reference sequence). Trimming shortened V by 7 bases and J by 0 bases, and 10 bases separated the two germline ends. This CDR3 comprises 14 residues. The CDR3 sequence is CASTSTHSNQPQHF. The DNA of the CDR3 is TGTGCCAGCACATCCACTCATAGCAATCAGCCCCAGCATTTT.

The genes are TRBV6-4 and TRBJ1-6; unclear D gene. The CDR3 loop spans 10 amino acids. V was pared by 5 bases and J by 13 bases, with 6 bases between. Germline V CDR1 and CDR2: MRHNA, SNTAGT. The CDR3 loop is CASSPVPLHF. Written as DNA, the CDR3 is TGTGCCAGCAGTCCGGTGCCCCTCCACTTT.